This passage covers 28 T cell receptor beta chains from one sample sequenced in a study of early T cells in non-severe SARS-CoV-2 infection. TCRdb re-called the 5' RACE reads with MiXCR, one entry per CDR3 protein. The sample holds more than 55,000 distinct CDR3 sequences, less than 15% seen once. Sequenced here: whole blood, sampled at baseline. The receptor set was obtained from an adult who was a healthcare worker with PCR-confirmed SARS-CoV-2 infection or an uninfected control (not recorded which).

The gene calls are TRBV12-3 or TRBV12-4 and TRBJ2-7, with TRBD2 matching 8 bases. The V and J ends lost 5 bases and 7 bases, in that order; junction bases with no gene match: 13. This CDR3 is 15 amino acids long. CDR3 sequence: CASSPVTGGPGEQYF. In DNA, the CDR3 is TGTGCCAGCAGTCCCGTAACGGGAGGGCCTGGGGAGCAGTACTTC.

The chain joins TRBV27 to TRBJ2-7; perhaps TRBD2 as D (5 bases). The CDR3 contains 15 residues. V was cut by 6 bases and J by 4 bases, with 19 bases left in between. Germline-derived CDR1 and CDR2 are MNHEY and SMNVEV (reference sequence). The CDR3 here is CASRSYIGIKYEQYF. In nucleotides, the CDR3 is TGTGCCAGCAGATCATATATCGGGATCAAGTACGAGCAGTACTTC.

This clonotype was counted between two and nine times. This chain uses TRBV12-3 or TRBV12-4 with TRBJ1-4; D is unresolved. This CDR3 has 16 residues. V gave up 2 bases and J gave up 4 bases, with 14 bases separating them. CDR3 DNA: TGTGCCAGCAGTTTACTAGGATTGATCCGTAATGAAAAACTGTTTTTT. Protein product: CASSLLGLIRNEKLFF.

This sequence joins TRBV29-1 and TRBJ1-5; 9 positions match TRBD1. This CDR3 spans 14 amino acids. The V and J ends lost 6 bases and 4 bases, in that order; junction bases with no gene match: 7. CDR1 and CDR2 from the germline V gene are SQVTM and ANQGSEA. The CDR3 region has the DNA TGCAGCGTCAAGGGGGACAGGGAAAATCAGCCCCAGCATTTT. Amino acids: CSVKGDRENQPQHF.

This clonotype showed up just a few times. The chain links TRBV27 to TRBJ1-2, with D perhaps matching TRBD1 (6 bases). The germline gives CDR1 MNHEY, CDR2 SMNVEV (reference sequence). The CDR3 has 15 residues. The V and J ends lost 5 bases and 4 bases respectively, with 17 bases between them. CDR3 sequence reads: CASSPPGAKGYGYTF. The CDR3 nucleotides are TGTGCCAGCAGTCCGCCAGGGGCCAAGGGCTATGGCTACACCTTC.

This clonotype was counted a few times. The CDR3 sequence: CASSPRIARTGELFF. The CDR3 bases are TGTGCCAGCAGCCCCCGTATAGCACGGACCGGGGAGCTGTTTTTT. This chain uses TRBV9 with TRBJ2-2; unclear D gene. V was shortened by 4 bases and J by 5 bases, with 15 bases between the two germline ends. CDR3 length: 15 residues. In germline, CDR1 is SGDLS, CDR2 YYNGEE.

This chain connects TRBV25-1 to TRBJ1-6; a weak D match, TRBD1 (5 bases). Germline V CDR1 and CDR2: MGHDK, SYGVNS. V gave up 4 bases and J gave up 7 bases, with 14 bases separating them. The CDR3 has 15 amino acids. The DNA for the CDR3 is TGTGCCAGCAGTGCGTCTGGGACGGAAAATTCACCCCTCCACTTT. As protein: CASSASGTENSPLHF.

This clonotype was picked up a small number of times. This chain links TRBV7-9 with TRBJ1-1; 7 positions agree with TRBD1. This CDR3 comprises 14 residues. V lost 10 bases, J lost 9 bases, and 17 bases stayed unmatched. Germline values: CDR1 SEHNR, CDR2 FQNEAQ (reference sequence). Written as DNA, the CDR3 is TGTGCCACCACCCTGGGACAGTCCTTGGGGAAAGCTTTCTTT. Its protein product is CATTLGQSLGKAFF.

The rearrangement uses TRBV2 and TRBJ1-5, with unresolved D. The CDR3 spans 14 residues. Trimming removed 4 bases from V and 0 bases from J, with 7 bases in between. Germline V gene sequence: CDR1 SNHLY, CDR2 FYNNEI. CDR3 in amino acids: CASSAVNSNQPQHF. The CDR3, as DNA: TGTGCCAGCAGTGCCGTCAATAGCAATCAGCCCCAGCATTTT.

The genes are TRBV6-2 or TRBV6-3 and TRBJ2-1; D may be TRBD2 (5 bases). V was trimmed by 7 bases and J by 8 bases, leaving 24 bases between them. Germline-derived CDR1 and CDR2 are MNHEY and SVGEGT. The CDR3 is made up of 16 amino acids. The chain's CDR3 is CASTPSRALGRDEQFF. The CDR3 nucleotides are TGTGCCAGCACCCCATCGAGGGCTCTGGGTCGGGATGAGCAGTTCTTC.

CDR3 amino acids: CASSLDARAGGSNEQFF. CDR3 nucleotide sequence: TGTGCCAGCAGCTTAGATGCCAGAGCGGGGGGTAGCAATGAGCAGTTCTTC. The chain has TRBV11-2 and TRBJ2-1; TRBD2 matches at 9 bases. Germline loops: CDR1 SGHAT, CDR2 FQNNGV. There are 17 residues in the CDR3. V lost 0 bases to trimming and J lost 6 bases; unmatched junction nucleotides: 9.

A few counts support this clonotype. The gene calls are TRBV7-9 and TRBJ2-7, with 8 bases that match TRBD2. The germline gives CDR1 SEHNR, CDR2 FQNEAQ (reference sequence). V shed 5 bases and J 7 bases; nucleotides not matched to a gene: 7. This CDR3 is built from 13 residues. The CDR3 bases are TGTGCCAGCAGCCCCGGGACTAGTGAAGAGCAGTACTTC. It is translated as CASSPGTSEEQYF.

This clonotype was seen many times. The CDR3, as DNA: TGTGCCAGCAGCTCCCGGGACCCGTTCTCTGGAAACACCATATATTTT. This encodes CASSSRDPFSGNTIYF. The rearrangement links TRBV11-2 to TRBJ1-3; weak D call: TRBD1 (5 bases). Trimming removed 4 bases at V and 0 bases at J, with 13 bases between. CDR1 is SGHAT and CDR2 is FQNNGV in the germline V gene. The CDR3 has 16 amino acids.

V usage is TRBV20-1 and J usage is TRBJ2-5; 11 bases line up with TRBD2. The CDR3 loop spans 16 amino acids. The J segment lost 5 bases and the V segment lost 4 bases, leaving 12 bases of the junction unmatched. Per germline, CDR1 DFQATT and CDR2 SNEGSKA (reference sequence). In DNA form, the CDR3 reads TGCAGTGCTAAGGCCAATAGCGGGGGGGCTATGGAGACCCAGTACTTC. This encodes CSAKANSGGAMETQYF.

The chain is built from TRBV24-1 and TRBJ2-7; D not resolved. V lost 6 bases and J lost 6, with 14 bases in between. Germline lookup yields CDR1 KGHDR and CDR2 SFDVKD. This CDR3 contains 13 residues. CDR3 coding DNA: TGTGCCACCAGTTTAAACACGATCGGCGAGCAGTACTTC. Translating gives CATSLNTIGEQYF.

The chain links TRBV5-8 to TRBJ2-1, with D maybe TRBD2 (5 bases). Germline assignment: CDR1 SGHTS and CDR2 YDEGEE. The CDR3 runs to 13 residues. Trimming removed 3 bases from V and 7 bases from J, with 11 bases in between. The CDR3 protein is CASSSDLGNEQFF. CDR3 DNA: TGTGCCAGCAGCTCGGACTTGGGGAATGAGCAGTTCTTC. The variable domain in full, completed from reference TRBV5-8 and TRBJ2-1, reads EAGVTQSPTHLIKTRGQQATLRCSPISGHTSVYWYQQALGLGLQFLLWYDEGEERNRGNFPPRFSGRQFPNYSSELNVNALELEDSALYLCASSSDLGNEQFFGPGTRLTVL.

The table lists this clonotype with a few counts. In DNA form, the CDR3 reads TGCAGCGTGGACGTTTTGGAGGGCGCGAGTTACAATGAGCAGTTCTTC. Protein: CSVDVLEGASYNEQFF. V usage is TRBV29-1 and J usage is TRBJ2-1, with D maybe TRBD2 (6 bases). CDR3 length equals 16 residues. The V end was cut by 6 bases, the J end by 4 bases, with 22 bases between. The V gene's germline CDR1 is SQVTM and CDR2 ANQGSEA.

This clonotype was detected only a few times. V is TRBV5-1 and J is TRBJ2-3; 11 nucleotides line up with TRBD2. J lost 5 bases, V lost 4 bases, and 3 bases had no gene match. The CDR3 consists of 14 residues. Germline CDR1 SGHRS, CDR2 YFSETQ. DNA for the CDR3: TGCGCCAGCAGCCCTGGACTAGCGGGAGATACGCAGTATTTT. Amino acids: CASSPGLAGDTQYF. Drawing the rest from reference TRBV5-1 and TRBJ2-3, the complete variable domain is KAGVTQTPRYLIKTRGQQVTLSCSPISGHRSVSWYQQTPGQGLQFLFEYFSETQRNKGNFPGRFSGRQFSNSRSEMNVSTLELGDSALYLCASSPGLAGDTQYFGPGTRLTVL.

The rearrangement links TRBV7-8 to TRBJ1-4; D is ambiguous. Germline CDR1 SGHVS, CDR2 FQNEAQ. This CDR3 has 15 residues. V was pared by 1 base and J by 8 bases, with 14 bases between. The CDR3 is CASSLVRTPGEKLFF. DNA for the CDR3: TGTGCCAGCAGCTTAGTAAGAACCCCGGGAGAAAAACTGTTTTTT.

In its sample, this clonotype was seen a few times. The chain combines TRBV28 with TRBJ1-1; TRBD1 agrees at 7 bases. The CDR3 sequence is 15 residues long. The V gene end was trimmed by 7 bases and the J gene end by 0 bases; junction bases not matched to a gene: 8. CDR1 and CDR2 from the germline V gene are MDHEN and SYDVKM. The CDR3 loop reads CASNGLRGLNTEAFF. The CDR3 DNA reads TGTGCCAGCAACGGCCTGAGGGGGCTGAACACTGAAGCTTTCTTT. The entire variable domain, with the rest obtained from reference TRBV28 and TRBJ1-1, is as follows: DVKVTQSSRYLVKRTGEKVFLECVQDMDHENMFWYRQDPGLGLRLIYFSYDVKMKEKGDIPEGYSVSREKKERFSLILESASTNQTSMYLCASNGLRGLNTEAFFGQGTRLTVV.

The genes are TRBV24-1 and TRBJ2-5; 8 bases match TRBD2. Germline-derived CDR1 and CDR2 are KGHDR and SFDVKD. The CDR3 is 16 amino acids. V lost 4 bases, J lost 3 bases, and 9 bases stayed unmatched. Written as DNA, the CDR3 is TGTGCCACCAGTGACCCTCTGGAGCGGGGGAAAGAGACCCAGTACTTC. The encoded protein is CATSDPLERGKETQYF.

Judged by abundance, this clonotype is medium-sized. This chain joins TRBV11-2 and TRBJ2-1; a possible D gene is TRBD1 (6 bases). V was cut by 6 bases and J by 1 base, with 7 bases left in between. The length of the CDR3 is 13 residues. Germline V gene sequence: CDR1 SGHAT, CDR2 FQNNGV. The CDR3 DNA is TGTGCCAGCAGTACAGGGTCCTACAATGAGCAGTTCTTC. This codes for CASSTGSYNEQFF.

In this sample, this clonotype turned up many times. CDR3 coding DNA: TGTGCCAGCAGCTCAGAGATCTTGACGGATAGCAATCAGCCCCAGCATTTT. This sequence encodes CASSSEILTDSNQPQHF. The genes are TRBV7-9 and TRBJ1-5, with D hard to call. Germline V gene data show CDR1 as SEHNR and CDR2 as FQNEAQ (reference sequence). V was pared by 4 bases and J by 0 bases, with 16 bases between. This CDR3 is 17 amino acids long.

This chain links TRBV30 with TRBJ2-2; 10 nucleotides line up with TRBD2. CDR1 is GTSNPN and CDR2 is SVGIG in the germline V gene (reference sequence). The V segment lost 0 bases and the J segment 10 bases; nucleotides outside the gene matches: 5. The CDR3 consists of 14 residues. CDR3 in DNA: TGTGCCTGGAGTGTACTAGCGGGGCGTTCGGAGCTGTTTTTT. The encoded protein is CAWSVLAGRSELFF.

This clonotype occurred a few times. The chain employs TRBV7-9 and TRBJ1-1; 10 bases match TRBD1. CDR1 and CDR2 from the germline V gene are SEHNR and FQNEAQ (reference sequence). V was pared by 4 bases and J by 3 bases, with 5 bases of the junction left unmatched. There are 15 residues in the CDR3. CDR3 sequence reads: CASSSTGQGDTEAFF. In DNA form, the CDR3 reads TGTGCCAGCAGCTCAACAGGACAGGGGGACACTGAAGCTTTCTTT.

This clonotype was detected a few times. This chain uses TRBV10-3 with TRBJ1-6, with D maybe TRBD1 (5 bases). The germline gives CDR1 ENHRY, CDR2 SYGVKD. CDR3 length: 14 residues. Trimming cost V 6 bases and J 7 bases, with 13 bases left between them. The CDR3 loop reads CAIRGDTGNSPLHF. Written as DNA, the CDR3 is TGTGCCATCAGGGGGGATACGGGGAATTCACCCCTCCACTTT.

V gene TRBV11-2 combines with J gene TRBJ1-2; a weak D match, TRBD1 (5 bases). Germline V gene lookup returns CDR1 SGHAT and CDR2 FQNNGV. The length of the CDR3 is 13 residues. V dropped 1 base and J dropped 4 bases, with 7 bases sitting between them. CDR3 amino acids: CASSLVQGYGYTF. The DNA for the CDR3 is TGTGCCAGCAGCTTAGTCCAGGGCTATGGCTACACCTTC.

J is TRBJ2-7 and V is TRBV11-2, with D possibly being TRBD2 (6 bases). The V end was cut by 1 base, the J end by 1 base, with 8 bases between. Germline V gene sequence: CDR1 SGHAT, CDR2 FQNNGV. CDR3 size: 14 residues. CDR3 region: CASSLGAGSYEQYF. For the CDR3, the DNA is TGTGCCAGCAGCTTAGGGGCGGGGTCCTACGAGCAGTACTTC.